This T cell receptor beta chain was sequenced in a study of Ad26.COV2.S vaccination and SARS-CoV-2 variants. Findings and limits, study-wide: Whether participants received vaccine or placebo, their non-spike TCR breadth was similar. Total T cell responses, in the TCR breadth and depth analyses, may have been underestimated. Vaccine recipients posted higher spike-specific TCR breadth than their placebo counterparts.

Assay: immunoSEQ multiplex PCR; the TCRdb copy retains only in-frame clones and omits some. Among about 350,000 clones listed, roughly 85% were seen once. Regarding treatment: some 20 received Ad26.COV2.S at low or high dose, single or two shots; about 5 received placebo; per-sample allocation not given. Sampling occurred on day 63 after the first vaccine or placebo injection. Its platform was an Ad26 vector, and its expressed antigen was Wuhan-strain SARS-CoV-2 spike. The V and J ends lost 0 bases and 0 bases respectively, with 7 bases between them. The germline CDR1 and CDR2 sequences are SGHRS and YFSETQ. The CDR3 sequence is 15 residues long. As regards this clone: Its target is unknown. The identical CDR3 is also encoded by other nucleotide sequences in the sample.

V usage is TRBV5-1 and J usage is TRBJ1-5, with TRBD1 as a possible D gene (5 bases). This material consisted of peripheral blood, taken in a trial of Ad26.COV2.S vaccine versus placebo. This clonotype was obtained from a person aged 18-65 years who received the Ad26.COV2.S COVID-19 vaccine or a placebo. The CDR3: CASSLGGTSNQPQHF. CDR3 DNA sequence: TGCGCCAGCAGCTTGGGAGGGACTAGCAATCAGCCCCAGCATTTT.